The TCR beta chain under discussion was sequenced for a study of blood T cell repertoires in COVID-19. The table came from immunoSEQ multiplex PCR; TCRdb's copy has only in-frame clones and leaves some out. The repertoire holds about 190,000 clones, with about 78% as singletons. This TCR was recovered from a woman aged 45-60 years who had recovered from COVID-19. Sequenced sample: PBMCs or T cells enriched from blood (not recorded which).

The CDR3 coding sequence is TGTGCCACCAGTGATTTGTACGGGTACGAGCAGTACTTC. Translation: CATSDLYGYEQYF. This chain links TRBV24-1 with TRBJ2-7; D gene ambiguous. In germline, CDR1 is KGHDR, CDR2 SFDVKD. CDR3 length: 13 residues. Between the trimmed V and J ends, which lost 0 bases and 4 bases, there was a span of 6 bases.